There are many counts of the clone carrying this T cell receptor beta chain. The antigen is undetermined. Both TCR beta VDJ combination and CDR3 sequence profiling were carried out. Genomic DNA was the template for this profiling. In TCRdb, the reads were re-called with MiXCR into one record per CDR3 protein. The table has about 180,000 distinct CDR3 sequences, around half seen once; the top ten hold about 1.8%. For sequencing, patients were chosen who had shown expansion of CD8+CD57+ cells by flow cytometry. In all patients, the disease was severe acquired aplastic anemia. None of the patients had been given any therapy when their blood was sampled. Losses at the gene ends were 0 bases for V and 7 bases for J; bases not matched to a gene: 5. The CDR3 has 15 amino acids. Germline V CDR1 and CDR2: SGHRS, YFSETQ. The record originates from a study of CD8+CD57+ T cells in acquired aplastic anemia. Findings and caveats of the study: Patients and controls were found to share more than 25 CD8+ CDR3 sequences.

Sequencing was done on a sample of sorted CD4+, CD8+, or CD8+CD57+ T cells (not recorded which) from PBMCs. This clonotype originated in a human donor with aplastic anemia. The chain uses TRBV5-1 and TRBJ2-1, with 9 nucleotides matching TRBD1. CDR3 nucleotide sequence: TGCGCCAGCAGCTTGGACAGGGGGCGCGCGAATGAGCAGTTCTTC. Translating it yields CASSLDRGRANEQFF. Variable domain in full (rest from reference TRBV5-1 and TRBJ2-1): KAGVTQTPRYLIKTRGQQVTLSCSPISGHRSVSWYQQTPGQGLQFLFEYFSETQRNKGNFPGRFSGRQFSNSRSEMNVSTLELGDSALYLCASSLDRGRANEQFFGPGTRLTVL.